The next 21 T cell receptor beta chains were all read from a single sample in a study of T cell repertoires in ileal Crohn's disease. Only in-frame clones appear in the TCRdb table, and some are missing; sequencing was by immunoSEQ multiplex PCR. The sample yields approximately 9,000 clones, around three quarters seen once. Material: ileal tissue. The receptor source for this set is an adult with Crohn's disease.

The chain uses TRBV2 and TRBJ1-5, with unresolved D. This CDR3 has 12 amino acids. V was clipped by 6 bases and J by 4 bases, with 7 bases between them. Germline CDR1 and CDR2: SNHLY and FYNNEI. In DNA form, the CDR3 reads TGTGCCAGCAGCCTAGAGAATCAGCCCCAGCATTTT. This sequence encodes CASSLENQPQHF.

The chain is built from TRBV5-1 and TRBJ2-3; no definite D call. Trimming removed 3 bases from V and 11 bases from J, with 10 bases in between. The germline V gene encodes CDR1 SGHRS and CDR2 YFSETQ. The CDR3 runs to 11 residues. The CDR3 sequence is CASSSFLRQYF. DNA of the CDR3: TGCGCCAGCAGCTCCTTCTTGAGGCAGTATTTT.

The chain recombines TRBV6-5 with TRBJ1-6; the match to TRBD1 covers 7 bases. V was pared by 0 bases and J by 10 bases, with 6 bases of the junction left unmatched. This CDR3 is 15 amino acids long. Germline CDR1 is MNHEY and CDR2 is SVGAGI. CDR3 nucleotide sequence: TGTGCCAGCAGTTACTCGAGACAGGGTGGCTCACCCCTCCACTTT. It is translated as CASSYSRQGGSPLHF.

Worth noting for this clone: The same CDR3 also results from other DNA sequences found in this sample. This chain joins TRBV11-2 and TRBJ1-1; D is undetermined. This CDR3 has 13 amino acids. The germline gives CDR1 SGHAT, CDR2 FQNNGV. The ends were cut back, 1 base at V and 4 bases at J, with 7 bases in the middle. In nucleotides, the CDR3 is TGTGCCAGCAGCTTAGTGACGGGCACTGAAGCTTTCTTT. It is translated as CASSLVTGTEAFF.

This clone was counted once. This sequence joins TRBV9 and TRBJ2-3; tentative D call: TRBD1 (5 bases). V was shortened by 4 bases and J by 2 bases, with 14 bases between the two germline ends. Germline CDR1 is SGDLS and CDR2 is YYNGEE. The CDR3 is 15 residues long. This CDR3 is CASSPRQILTDTQYF. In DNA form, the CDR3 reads TGTGCCAGCAGCCCCCGACAGATCCTCACAGATACGCAGTATTTT.

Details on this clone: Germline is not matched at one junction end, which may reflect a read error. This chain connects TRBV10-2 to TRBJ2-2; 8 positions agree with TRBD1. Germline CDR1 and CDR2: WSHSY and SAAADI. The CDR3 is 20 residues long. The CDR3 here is CASSERTGWDRLGNAGELFF. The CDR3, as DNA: TGCGCCAGCAGTGAGCGGACAGGGTGGGATCGGTTGGGGAACGCCGGGGAGCTGTTTTTT.

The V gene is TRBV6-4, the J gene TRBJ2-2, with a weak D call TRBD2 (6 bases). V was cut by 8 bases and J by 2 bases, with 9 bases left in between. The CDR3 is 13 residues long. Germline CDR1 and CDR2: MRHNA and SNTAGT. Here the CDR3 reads CASSAGNTGELFF. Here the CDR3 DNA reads TGTGCCAGCTCCGCGGGAAACACCGGGGAGCTGTTTTTT.

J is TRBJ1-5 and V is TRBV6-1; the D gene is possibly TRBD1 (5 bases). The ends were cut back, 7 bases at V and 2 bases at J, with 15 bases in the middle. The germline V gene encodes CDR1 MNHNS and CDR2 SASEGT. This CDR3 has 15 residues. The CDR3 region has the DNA TGTGCCAGCACCAGCCCGGGGGGTGGCAATCAGCCCCAGCATTTT. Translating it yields CASTSPGGGNQPQHF.

Written as DNA, the CDR3 is TGTGCCAGCAGTCGTGGGACAGGGGAATATGGCTACACCTTC. This encodes CASSRGTGEYGYTF. The rearrangement links TRBV6-6 to TRBJ1-2; 10 nucleotides line up with TRBD1. The junction had 5 bases not matched to a gene; V was cut back by 5 bases and J by 5 bases. The germline V gene has CDR1 MNHNY and CDR2 SVGAGI (reference sequence). This CDR3 has 14 residues.

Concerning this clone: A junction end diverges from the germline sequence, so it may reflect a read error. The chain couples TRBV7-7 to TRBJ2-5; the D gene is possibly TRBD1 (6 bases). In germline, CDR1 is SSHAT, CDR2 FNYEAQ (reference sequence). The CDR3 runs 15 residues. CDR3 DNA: TGTGCTAGCAGCTTAGGTGGCTCAGGGGTCGAGACCCAGTACTTC. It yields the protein CASSLGGSGVETQYF. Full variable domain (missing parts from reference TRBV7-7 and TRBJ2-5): GAGVSQSPRYKVTKRGQDVTLRCDPISSHATLYWYQQALGQGPEFLTYFNYEAQPDKSGLPSDRFSAERPEGSISTLTIQRTEQRDSAMYRCASSLGGSGVETQYFGPGTRLLVL.

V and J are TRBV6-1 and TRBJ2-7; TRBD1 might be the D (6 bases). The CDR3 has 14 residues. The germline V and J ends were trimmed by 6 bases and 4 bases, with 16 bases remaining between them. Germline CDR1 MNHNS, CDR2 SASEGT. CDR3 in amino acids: CASRGDLGGYEQYF. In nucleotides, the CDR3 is TGTGCCAGCAGAGGGGACCTAGGGGGTTACGAGCAGTACTTC.

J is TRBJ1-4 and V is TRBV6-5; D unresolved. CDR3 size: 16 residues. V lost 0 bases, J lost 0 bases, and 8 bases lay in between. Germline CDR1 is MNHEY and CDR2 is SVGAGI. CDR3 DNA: TGTGCCAGCAGTTACTCAACACCCGCAACTAATGAAAAACTGTTTTTT. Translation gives CASSYSTPATNEKLFF.

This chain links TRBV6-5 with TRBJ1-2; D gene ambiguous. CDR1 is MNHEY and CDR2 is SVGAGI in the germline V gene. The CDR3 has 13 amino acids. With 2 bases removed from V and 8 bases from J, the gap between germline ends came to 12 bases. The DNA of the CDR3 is TGTGCCAGCAGTTACCCCCGGGGATGGGGCTACACCTTC. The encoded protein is CASSYPRGWGYTF.

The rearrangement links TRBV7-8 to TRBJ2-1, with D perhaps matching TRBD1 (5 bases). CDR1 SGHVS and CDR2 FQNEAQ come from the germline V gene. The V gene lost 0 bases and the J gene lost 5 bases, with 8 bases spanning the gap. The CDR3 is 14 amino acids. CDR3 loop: CASSLAGAHNEQFF. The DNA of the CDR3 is TGTGCCAGCAGCTTAGCAGGGGCCCACAATGAGCAGTTCTTC.

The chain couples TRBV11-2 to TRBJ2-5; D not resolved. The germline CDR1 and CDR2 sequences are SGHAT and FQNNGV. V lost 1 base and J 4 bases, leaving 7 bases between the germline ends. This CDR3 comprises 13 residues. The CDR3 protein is CASSLAVAETQYF. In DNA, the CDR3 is TGTGCCAGCAGCTTAGCGGTTGCAGAGACCCAGTACTTC.

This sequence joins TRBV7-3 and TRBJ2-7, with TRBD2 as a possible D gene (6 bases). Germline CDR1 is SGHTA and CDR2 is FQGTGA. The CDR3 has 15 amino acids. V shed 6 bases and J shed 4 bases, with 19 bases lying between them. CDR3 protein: CASSTSPGLQYEQYF. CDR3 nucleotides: TGTGCCAGCAGTACGTCACCGGGACTCCAATACGAGCAGTACTTC.

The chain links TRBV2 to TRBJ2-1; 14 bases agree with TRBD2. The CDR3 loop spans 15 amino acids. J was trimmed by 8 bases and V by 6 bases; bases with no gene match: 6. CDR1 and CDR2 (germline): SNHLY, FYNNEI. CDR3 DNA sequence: TGTGCCAGCAGCCCGGGACTAGCGGGAGCATATGAGCAGTTCTTC. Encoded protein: CASSPGLAGAYEQFF.

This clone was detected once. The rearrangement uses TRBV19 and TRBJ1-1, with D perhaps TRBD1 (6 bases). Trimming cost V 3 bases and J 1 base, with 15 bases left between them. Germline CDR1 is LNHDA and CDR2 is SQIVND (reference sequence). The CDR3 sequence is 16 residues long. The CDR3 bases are TGTGCCAGTAGTATTTCTGGGGGCAGGGCGAACACTGAAGCTTTCTTT. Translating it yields CASSISGGRANTEAFF.

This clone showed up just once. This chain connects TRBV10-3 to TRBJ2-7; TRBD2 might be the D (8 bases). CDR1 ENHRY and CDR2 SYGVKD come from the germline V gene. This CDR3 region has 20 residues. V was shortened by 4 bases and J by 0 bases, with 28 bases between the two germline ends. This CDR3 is CAISGPGGGFPLPSSYEQYF. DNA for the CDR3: TGTGCCATCAGTGGCCCGGGAGGGGGCTTTCCACTACCGAGCTCCTACGAGCAGTACTTC.

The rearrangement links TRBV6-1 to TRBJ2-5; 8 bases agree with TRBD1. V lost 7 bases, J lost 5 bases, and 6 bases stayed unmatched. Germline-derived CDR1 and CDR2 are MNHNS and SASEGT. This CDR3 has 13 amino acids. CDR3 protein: CASTDREVETQYF. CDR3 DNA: TGTGCCAGCACGGACAGGGAGGTGGAGACCCAGTACTTC.

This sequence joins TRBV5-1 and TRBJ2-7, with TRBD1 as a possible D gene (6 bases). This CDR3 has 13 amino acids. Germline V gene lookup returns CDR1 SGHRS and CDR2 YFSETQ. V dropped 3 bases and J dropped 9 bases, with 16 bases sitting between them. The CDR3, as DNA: TGCGCCAGCAGCTCACAGACAGGCTCAACGCAGTACTTC. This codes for CASSSQTGSTQYF. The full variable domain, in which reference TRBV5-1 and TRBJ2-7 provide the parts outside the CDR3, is KAGVTQTPRYLIKTRGQQVTLSCSPISGHRSVSWYQQTPGQGLQFLFEYFSETQRNKGNFPGRFSGRQFSNSRSEMNVSTLELGDSALYLCASSSQTGSTQYFGPGTRLTVT.